Listed here are 30 T cell receptor beta chains from one sample, sequenced in a study of molecular identifiers for immune sequencing clone quantification. MiXCR was run by TCRdb on the PCR reads, yielding one entry per CDR3 protein. The sample includes about 640,000 distinct CDR3 sequences, about 20% of them seen just once. Sequences were obtained from naive CD8+ T cells from blood, with Jurkat cell RNA spiked in. Subset of the sample: FACS-sorted CD8+CD4-CCR7+CD45RA+ naive T cells. All receptors derive from a human donor in good health. Some libraries in this study had Jurkat cell RNA spiked in.

This clonotype has at least ten counts. The chain is built from TRBV10-3 and TRBJ2-7; D is perhaps TRBD2 (6 bases). The CDR3 contains 14 residues. Between the trimmed V and J ends, which lost 6 bases and 2 bases, there was a span of 14 bases. The V gene's germline CDR1 is ENHRY and CDR2 SYGVKD. CDR3 sequence reads: CAISGGGQPYEQYF. CDR3 sequence (DNA): TGTGCCATCAGCGGGGGTGGACAACCCTACGAGCAGTACTTC.

This clonotype was counted between two and nine times. V usage is TRBV5-8 and J usage is TRBJ2-7; perhaps TRBD1 as D (5 bases). With 1 base removed from V and 2 bases from J, the gap between germline ends came to 13 bases. The CDR3 consists of 15 residues. The germline V gene has CDR1 SGHTS and CDR2 YDEGEE. The CDR3 sequence: CASSLNGRATYEQYF. CDR3 bases: TGTGCCAGCAGCTTGAATGGCAGGGCAACCTACGAGCAGTACTTC.

As regards this clonotype: This clone may be a read error of a much larger clone one base away. The chain is built from TRBV5-6 and TRBJ1-3; D ambiguous. The CDR3 has 16 amino acids. Germline CDR1 is SGHDT and CDR2 is YYEEEE. The CDR3 is CARSLEIATSGNTIYF. CDR3 bases: TGTGCCAGAAGCTTGGAAATAGCCACCTCTGGAAACACCATATATTTT. The entire variable domain, with the rest obtained from reference TRBV5-6 and TRBJ1-3, is as follows: DAGVTQSPTHLIKTRGQQVTLRCSPKSGHDTVSWYQQALGQGPQFIFQYYEEEERQRGNFPDRFSGHQFPNYSSELNVNALLLGDSALYLCARSLEIATSGNTIYFGEGSWLTVV.

This clonotype was seen more than once but under ten times. The chain links TRBV9 to TRBJ2-2; TRBD1 agrees at 9 bases. CDR3 length: 16 amino acids. V shed 7 bases and J 5 bases; nucleotides not matched to a gene: 12. Germline lookup yields CDR1 SGDLS and CDR2 YYNGEE. CDR3: CASGTSGGQGTGELFF. DNA for the CDR3: TGTGCCAGCGGAACCAGTGGGGGACAGGGTACCGGGGAGCTGTTTTTT.

This clonotype was counted between two and nine times. This chain connects TRBV5-5 to TRBJ2-5, with D perhaps matching TRBD2 (6 bases). Trimming took off 0 bases at V and 4 bases at J, with 13 bases between the two ends. The germline CDR1 and CDR2 sequences are SGHKS and YYEKEE (reference sequence). The CDR3 runs to 15 residues. The CDR3 DNA is TGTGCCAGCAGCTTGGGGGACTCTACCGGAGAGACCCAGTACTTC. Translating gives CASSLGDSTGETQYF. Full variable domain (missing parts from reference TRBV5-5 and TRBJ2-5): DAGVTQSPTHLIKTRGQQVTLRCSPISGHKSVSWYQQVLGQGPQFIFQYYEKEERGRGNFPDRFSARQFPNYSSELNVNALLLGDSALYLCASSLGDSTGETQYFGPGTRLLVL.

This clonotype appeared a few times. This chain joins TRBV7-9 and TRBJ2-7; TRBD2 might be the D (6 bases). V lost 6 bases and J lost 5, with 14 bases in between. The CDR3 is 13 amino acids. Germline V gene lookup returns CDR1 SEHNR and CDR2 FQNEAQ (reference sequence). CDR3 sequence reads: CASRGGLTHEQYF. The CDR3 DNA reads TGTGCCAGCAGAGGAGGGTTAACCCACGAGCAGTACTTC.

The chain has TRBV6-5 and TRBJ2-7; 10 bases fit TRBD2. The CDR3 has 18 residues. V gave up 6 bases and J gave up 3 bases; unmatched junction bases: 17. From germline, CDR1 is MNHEY and CDR2 SVGAGI. The CDR3 is CASSSGTSETEPNYEQYF. The CDR3 region has the DNA TGTGCCAGCAGCTCCGGGACTAGCGAGACCGAACCCAACTACGAGCAGTACTTC.

The chain couples TRBV12-3 or TRBV12-4 to TRBJ2-5, with D hard to call. The CDR3 contains 14 residues. V lost 3 bases to trimming and J lost 3 bases, with 11 bases between them. CDR3 sequence reads: CASSFRDLKETQYF. CDR3 DNA: TGTGCCAGCAGTTTTAGAGACTTAAAAGAGACCCAGTACTTC.

A remark on this clonotype: A much larger clone differs from this one at a single base, so this may be a read error. V gene TRBV10-3 combines with J gene TRBJ2-7, with D perhaps TRBD2 (6 bases). CDR3 size: 14 residues. The V gene's germline CDR1 is ENHRY and CDR2 SYGVKD. CDR3 loop: CAVSESGDSYEQYF. For the CDR3, the DNA is TGTGCCGTCAGTGAGTCGGGGGATTCCTACGAGCAGTACTTC.

The V and J genes are TRBV6-6 and TRBJ1-2, with 9 bases fitting TRBD1. The CDR3 loop spans 13 amino acids. CDR1 and CDR2 (germline): MNHNY, SVGAGI (reference sequence). J was trimmed by 3 bases and V by 8 bases; bases with no gene match: 4. The CDR3 sequence: CASEHRGHYGYTF. The DNA of the CDR3 is TGTGCCAGCGAACACAGGGGGCACTATGGCTACACCTTC.

This clonotype was seen at least ten times. The J gene is TRBJ2-7, the V gene TRBV7-9, with no clear D. Trimming pared 0 bases from V and 0 bases from J, leaving 9 bases between. Germline values: CDR1 SEHNR, CDR2 FQNEAQ (reference sequence). CDR3 size: 15 residues. The CDR3 loop is CASSLASAYSYEQYF. CDR3 DNA: TGTGCCAGCAGCTTAGCGTCCGCCTACTCCTACGAGCAGTACTTC.

This chain uses TRBV3-1 with TRBJ2-4; 8 bases line up with TRBD2. The CDR3 contains 21 residues. CDR1 LGHDT and CDR2 YNNKEL come from the germline V gene (reference sequence). The V gene end was trimmed by 2 bases and the J gene end by 4 bases; junction bases not matched to a gene: 22. CDR3 coding DNA: TGTGCCAGCAGCCAACGTCCCGCAGGGACGTTGAGCGGGGGCTTAAAAAACATTCAGTACTTC. Encoded protein: CASSQRPAGTLSGGLKNIQYF.

This clonotype came up many times. The genes are TRBV14 and TRBJ1-1; D gene ambiguous. Trimming cost V 4 bases and J 6 bases, with 15 bases left between them. Germline values: CDR1 SGHDN, CDR2 FVKESK. This CDR3 comprises 14 residues. CDR3 protein: CASSPRPGGPEAFF. CDR3 nucleotide sequence: TGTGCCAGCAGCCCCCGACCGGGAGGCCCTGAAGCTTTCTTT.

This clonotype was seen repeatedly, ten times or more. The chain joins TRBV25-1 to TRBJ2-5, with D hard to call. The CDR3 length is 14 residues. CDR1 and CDR2 (germline): MGHDK, SYGVNS. V lost 2 bases to trimming and J lost 5 bases, with 12 bases between them. CDR3 DNA sequence: TGTGCCAGCAGTGAAGGAGAATGGACGGAGACCCAGTACTTC. This codes for CASSEGEWTETQYF. Full variable domain (missing parts from reference TRBV25-1 and TRBJ2-5): EADIYQTPRYLVIGTGKKITLECSQTMGHDKMYWYQQDPGMELHLIHYSYGVNSTEKGDLSSESTVSRIRTEHFPLTLESARPSHTSQYLCASSEGEWTETQYFGPGTRLLVL.

The V call is TRBV12-3 or TRBV12-4, the J call TRBJ1-2; D ambiguous. The CDR3 length is 13 residues. V was pared by 3 bases and J by 4 bases, with 9 bases between. CDR3 nucleotides: TGTGCCAGCAGTTTGGGTCCGGGCTATGGCTACACCTTC. Protein sequence: CASSLGPGYGYTF.

This clonotype was recorded many times. Its ends do not fully match the called genes, so a read error is possible. The chain is built from TRBV20-1 and TRBJ2-7; D is undetermined. CDR3 length: 12 amino acids. Germline V gene data show CDR1 as DFQATT and CDR2 as SNEGSKA (reference sequence). CDR3 amino acids: CSGRDLSYEQYF. The CDR3 region has the DNA TGCAGTGGTAGAGACTTGTCCTACGAGCAGTACTTC.

This chain uses TRBV27 with TRBJ2-7; the D gene could be TRBD1 or TRBD2 (5 bases each). This CDR3 has 14 residues. V was clipped by 1 base and J by 3 bases, with 10 bases between them. Germline CDR1 MNHEY, CDR2 SMNVEV (reference sequence). CDR3 protein: CASSLFGGNYEQYF. DNA of the CDR3: TGTGCCAGCAGTTTATTTGGGGGAAACTACGAGCAGTACTTC.

Comments on this clonotype: A much larger clone lies one base from this, so it may be a read error. V gene TRBV28 combines with J gene TRBJ2-4, with TRBD2 as a possible D gene (5 bases). From germline, CDR1 is MDHEN and CDR2 SYDVKM. The ends were cut back, 5 bases at V and 2 bases at J, with 16 bases in the middle. This CDR3 region has 16 residues. The DNA of the CDR3 is TGTGCCAGCAGTAACCCAGAGGGCCGGACCAAAAACATTCAGTACTTC. This gives the protein CASSNPEGRTKNIQYF.

The table lists this clonotype with a few counts. The chain joins TRBV27 to TRBJ1-1; D is unresolved. Germline V CDR1 and CDR2: MNHEY, SMNVEV (reference sequence). V was shortened by 3 bases and J by 3 bases, with 8 bases between the two germline ends. CDR3 length: 13 amino acids. This CDR3 is CASSFNRDTEAFF. Written as DNA, the CDR3 is TGTGCCAGCAGTTTTAATAGAGACACTGAAGCTTTCTTT.

To note about this clonotype: A much more abundant neighbour one base away suggests this may be a read error. The chain uses TRBV24-1 and TRBJ2-5; possible D gene TRBD1, 6 bases. This CDR3 region has 14 residues. Germline CDR1 is KGHDR and CDR2 is SFDVKD. Trimming pared 3 bases from V and 7 bases from J, leaving 14 bases between. The CDR3 nucleotides read TGTGCCACCAGTGATCCCGACAGGAGTGTGACCCAGTACTTC. Its translation is CATSDPDRSVTQYF.

V gene TRBV2 combines with J gene TRBJ2-5; D may correspond to TRBD1 or TRBD2 (5 bases each). V was cut by 2 bases and J by 0 bases, with 16 bases left in between. The CDR3 consists of 17 residues. Germline V lookup: CDR1 SNHLY, CDR2 FYNNEI. The CDR3 DNA reads TGTGCCAGCAGTGAAAGAGGGGTTAGGGCCTACCAAGAGACCCAGTACTTC. Its translation is CASSERGVRAYQETQYF.

Ten or more counts support this clonotype. The J gene is TRBJ1-2, the V gene TRBV4-2; D remains unclear. Between the trimmed V and J ends, which lost 8 bases and 8 bases, there was a span of 9 bases. The germline V gene has CDR1 LGHNA and CDR2 YNFKEQ. The CDR3 covers 10 residues. This chain's CDR3 is CASWAMGYTF. CDR3 DNA: TGTGCCAGCTGGGCAATGGGCTACACCTTC.

The table lists this clonotype with many counts. The V call is TRBV5-6, the J call TRBJ2-5; D may be TRBD1 (5 bases). The V end was cut by 9 bases, the J end by 1 base, with 13 bases between. The CDR3 length is 13 residues. CDR1 SGHDT and CDR2 YYEEEE come from the germline V gene. DNA of the CDR3: TGTGCCACCTCAGGGAACTCCCAAGAGACCCAGTACTTC. This sequence encodes CATSGNSQETQYF.

The CDR3 DNA sequence: TGCAGCGTTGAAGACACCCAGGGGGCGTATGGCTACACCTTC. As protein: CSVEDTQGAYGYTF. The chain joins TRBV29-1 to TRBJ1-2; TRBD1 agrees at 8 bases. CDR3 length equals 14 residues. Germline-derived CDR1 and CDR2 are SQVTM and ANQGSEA. J was trimmed by 5 bases and V by 0 bases; bases with no gene match: 5.

This clonotype was seen many times. This sequence joins TRBV12-3 or TRBV12-4 and TRBJ1-5; no clear D. The CDR3 runs 14 residues. Trimming stripped 1 base from V and 6 bases from J, with 10 bases between. The CDR3 loop is CASSLVGEGQPQHF. CDR3 nucleotide sequence: TGTGCCAGCAGTTTAGTTGGGGAAGGTCAGCCCCAGCATTTT.

This clonotype was observed a few times. This chain uses TRBV7-9 with TRBJ2-7, with TRBD1 matching 10 bases. The CDR3 sequence is 16 residues long. The germline V gene encodes CDR1 SEHNR and CDR2 FQNEAQ (reference sequence). The trim removed 1 base at V and 3 bases at J, leaving 6 bases unmatched. Written as DNA, the CDR3 is TGTGCCAGCAGCTTAGGGACAGGGGGTAGCTTCTACGAGCAGTACTTC. It is translated as CASSLGTGGSFYEQYF.

In this sample, this clonotype turned up a few times. The J gene is TRBJ2-1, the V gene TRBV11-3, with D possibly being TRBD1 or TRBD2 (7 bases each). The CDR3 has 15 residues. The germline V and J ends were trimmed by 5 bases and 9 bases, with 20 bases remaining between them. Germline CDR1 is SGHNT and CDR2 is YENEEA. CDR3 residues: CASSPAGSGTVEQFF. CDR3 sequence (DNA): TGTGCCAGCAGCCCCGCCGGAAGCGGGACAGTTGAGCAGTTCTTC.

Comments on this clonotype: Compared with germline, one end of the junction differs, possibly owing to a read error. The gene calls are TRBV12-3 or TRBV12-4 and TRBJ1-5, with a possible D match to TRBD1 (5 bases). The CDR3 has 14 residues. The DNA of the CDR3 is TGTGCCAGCAGTTTATCCGCAGGGAATCAGCCCCGGCATTTT. Its protein product is CASSLSAGNQPRHF.

The sample holds many counts of this clonotype. J is TRBJ2-7 and V is TRBV27; 7 bases fit TRBD1. CDR3 size: 13 residues. The V gene's germline CDR1 is MNHEY and CDR2 SMNVEV (reference sequence). The ends lost 5 bases at V and 3 bases at J; junction bases unmatched: 4. CDR3 bases: TGTGCCAGCAGTCTGGGACAGATCTACGAGCAGTACTTC. Its translation: CASSLGQIYEQYF.

This clonotype was recorded many times. The chain uses TRBV7-2 and TRBJ2-7; TRBD2 matches 8 bases. The CDR3 covers 14 residues. Germline CDR1 and CDR2: SGHTA and FQGNSA. V lost 5 bases and J lost 3; bases outside the gene matches: 6. DNA for the CDR3: TGTGCCAGCAGCCGGCCGGGACTAGTCTACGAGCAGTACTTC. It yields the protein CASSRPGLVYEQYF.